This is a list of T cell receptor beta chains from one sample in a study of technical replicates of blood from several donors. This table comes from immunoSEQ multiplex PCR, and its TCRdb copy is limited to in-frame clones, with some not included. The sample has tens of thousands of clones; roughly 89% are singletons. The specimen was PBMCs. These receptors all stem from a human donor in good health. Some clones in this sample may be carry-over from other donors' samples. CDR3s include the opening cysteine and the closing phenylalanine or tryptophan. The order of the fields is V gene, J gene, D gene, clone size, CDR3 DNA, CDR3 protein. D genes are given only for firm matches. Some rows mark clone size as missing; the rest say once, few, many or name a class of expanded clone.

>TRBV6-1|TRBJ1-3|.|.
TGTGCCAGCAGTGAGCCCGGAGGGCCAAGCTCTGGAAACACCATATATTTT
CASSEPGGPSSGNTIYF
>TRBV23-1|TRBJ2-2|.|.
TGCGCCAGCTTTGGGACGGGGGAAACCGGGGAGCTGTTTTTT
CASFGTGETGELFF
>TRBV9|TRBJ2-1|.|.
TGTGCCAGCAGCGTACCTCGAGCGGGCCGCTACAATGAGCAGTTCTTC
CASSVPRAGRYNEQFF
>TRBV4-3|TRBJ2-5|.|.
TGCGCCAGCAGCCGAGTGGGGGCAGAGACCCAGTACTTC
CASSRVGAETQYF
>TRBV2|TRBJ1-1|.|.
TGTGCCAGCAGGGCTGTTGCCGAGGGAGCTTTCTTT
CASRAVAEGAFF
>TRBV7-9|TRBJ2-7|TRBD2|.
TGTGCCAGCAGCTCCGCTAGCGGGGCCACCTACGAGCAGTACTTC
CASSSASGATYEQYF
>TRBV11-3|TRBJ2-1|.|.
TGTGCCAGCAGCTTCGGTGGAGCAGGACTGTACAATGAGCAGTTCTTC
CASSFGGAGLYNEQFF
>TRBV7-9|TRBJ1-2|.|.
TGTGCCAGCAGCTCTTCCCCTCCGGGCTTAAGGGGGGGTGGCTACACCTTC
CASSSSPPGLRGGGYTF
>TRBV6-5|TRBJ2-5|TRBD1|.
TGTGCCAGCAGTCCCAGGGGGCGCGGGGAGACCCAGTACTTC
CASSPRGRGETQYF
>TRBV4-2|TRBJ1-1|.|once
TGTGCCAGCAGCCAAGGCAGGGGTGGCGACACTGAAGCTTTCTTT
CASSQGRGGDTEAFF
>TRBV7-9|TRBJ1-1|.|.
TGTGCCAGCAGGTGGGGACAGAACACTGAAGCTTTCTTT
CASRWGQNTEAFF